The T cell receptor beta chain under discussion was sequenced for a study of response to subunit inactivated influenza vaccine. Study-wide points: Few new T cells, the authors suggested, are recruited by each seasonal influenza vaccination.

The CDR3 is 15 amino acids. Germline values: CDR1 MNHEY, CDR2 SVGEGT. V dropped 5 bases and J dropped 8 bases, with 18 bases sitting between them. Notes on this clonotype: What it binds is not known.

TCRdb used MiXCR to reprocess the RT-PCR reads, holding one entry per CDR3 protein. The sample has about 700,000 distinct CDR3 sequences, about 15% seen once. This sequence was found in a man aged 50-59 years who received an inactivated influenza vaccine. V usage is TRBV6-2 or TRBV6-3 and J usage is TRBJ2-2; D is perhaps TRBD1 or TRBD2 (6 bases each). This sample comprised PBMCs from blood, obtained 14 to 15 days before vaccination. For the CDR3, the DNA is TGTGCCAGCAGTCTTCTAGCGCCAGGGGTTGGGGAGCTGTTTTTT. Residues: CASSLLAPGVGELFF.